This passage covers 20 T cell receptor beta chains from one sample sequenced in a study of CD4 T cells in relation to SARS-CoV-2 and coronaviruses. Before the COVID-19 pandemic, during about 2010-2018, CD4+ T cells were taken from unexposed donors. The cells were cultured for approximately 10 days before CD4+ T cells were isolated. Measured with immunoSEQ multiplex PCR; TCRdb has only the in-frame clones, and not every one. The sample holds roughly 16,000 clones, more than 75% seen once. No antigen has been identified for these receptors. The source material was CD4+ T cells from PBMCs, cultured in vitro. These receptor sequences come from a human donor in good health.

The V gene is TRBV19, the J gene TRBJ2-5; no definite D call. Germline loops: CDR1 LNHDA, CDR2 SQIVND (reference sequence). The CDR3 totals 15 residues. V was pared by 4 bases and J by 5 bases, with 17 bases between. CDR3 in amino acids: CASSRWGPYGETQYF. CDR3 nucleotide sequence: TGTGCCAGTAGTAGGTGGGGTCCTTACGGGGAGACCCAGTACTTC.

The chain carries TRBV24-1 and TRBJ1-1, with TRBD1 matching over 8 bases. CDR1 and CDR2 (germline): KGHDR, SFDVKD. V was pared by 3 bases and J by 4 bases, with 0 bases of the junction left unmatched. The CDR3 totals 13 residues. CDR3 protein: CATSDGQGTEAFF. In DNA form, the CDR3 reads TGTGCCACCAGTGATGGACAGGGCACTGAAGCTTTCTTT.

This chain links TRBV12-3 or TRBV12-4 with TRBJ2-1; D may be TRBD1 (5 bases). There are 12 residues in the CDR3. V was shortened by 5 bases and J by 6 bases, with 8 bases between the two germline ends. This CDR3 is CASSPGINEQFF. DNA of the CDR3: TGTGCCAGCAGTCCAGGGATCAATGAGCAGTTCTTC.

The V and J genes are TRBV21-1 and TRBJ2-7; the table calls TRBD1, which could not be checked here. TRBV21-1 is designated a pseudogene. The CDR3 extends over 13 amino acids. The CDR3 DNA reads TGTGCCAGCAATACAGGGGAGTCCTACGAGCAGTACTTC. This translates into CASNTGESYEQYF.

J is TRBJ2-7 and V is TRBV2, with 7 bases lining up with TRBD2. J gave up 3 bases and V 5 bases, and 10 bases lay outside the gene matches. CDR3 length equals 15 residues. Germline CDR1 reads SNHLY; CDR2 reads FYNNEI. The CDR3 DNA reads as TGTGCCAGCAGTAAAAGCCGGGACTACCTCTACGAGCAGTACTTC. Its translation is CASSKSRDYLYEQYF.

This clone appeared a single time. This chain links TRBV2 with TRBJ1-6; D might be TRBD1 (6 bases). Trimming stripped 3 bases from V and 6 bases from J, with 12 bases between. Germline assignment: CDR1 SNHLY and CDR2 FYNNEI. This CDR3 comprises 15 residues. The chain's CDR3 is CASSDRGTGNSPLHF. The CDR3 region has the DNA TGTGCCAGCAGTGACAGGGGCACGGGTAATTCACCCCTCCACTTT.

The CDR3 DNA sequence: TGTGCCAGCAGTGTGGACAGCGTCTATGGCTACACCTTC. This encodes CASSVDSVYGYTF. The V gene is TRBV12-3 or TRBV12-4, the J gene TRBJ1-2; possible D gene TRBD1, 6 bases. V lost 5 bases and J lost 4, with 11 bases in between. This CDR3 is built from 13 residues.

The chain recombines TRBV15 with TRBJ2-7; 11 bases line up with TRBD2. The J segment lost 2 bases and the V segment lost 6 bases, leaving 6 bases of the junction unmatched. The germline CDR1 and CDR2 sequences are LNHNV and YYDKDF (reference sequence). The CDR3 is 15 amino acids. The CDR3 sequence: CATSVTSGGAYEQYF. For the CDR3, the DNA is TGTGCCACCAGTGTAACTAGCGGGGGTGCCTACGAGCAGTACTTC.

The chain has TRBV20-1 and TRBJ1-2, with D tentatively TRBD1 (6 bases). V lost 6 bases and J lost 4, with 9 bases in between. The CDR3 sequence is 11 residues long. From germline, CDR1 is DFQATT and CDR2 SNEGSKA (reference sequence). This chain's CDR3 is CSAGGSYGYTF. CDR3 sequence (DNA): TGCAGTGCAGGGGGAAGCTATGGCTACACCTTC.

The rearrangement joins TRBV15 to TRBJ1-1; D is possibly TRBD1 (5 bases). From germline, CDR1 is LNHNV and CDR2 YYDKDF (reference sequence). Trimming took 3 bases from V and 5 from J, leaving 13 bases between them. CDR3 size: 14 residues. The CDR3 DNA sequence: TGTGCCACCAGCAGTGGGGGGGGTAGGACTGAAGCTTTCTTT. Translating gives CATSSGGGRTEAFF. The full variable domain, in which reference TRBV15 and TRBJ1-1 provide the parts outside the CDR3, is DAMVIQNPRYQVTQFGKPVTLSCSQTLNHNVMYWYQQKSSQAPKLLFHYYDKDFNNEADTPDNFQSRRPNTSFCFLDIRSPGLGDTAMYLCATSSGGGRTEAFFGQGTRLTVV.

The chain links TRBV5-6 to TRBJ2-2; D is unclear. Trimming shortened V by 2 bases and J by 7 bases, and 9 bases separated the two germline ends. The CDR3 contains 13 residues. CDR1 SGHDT and CDR2 YYEEEE come from the germline V gene. The CDR3 protein is CASSFASVGELFF. CDR3 coding DNA: TGTGCCAGCAGCTTCGCGAGTGTCGGGGAGCTGTTTTTT.

The count of this clone is one. V gene TRBV10-3 combines with J gene TRBJ2-5; the D is unclear. Per germline, CDR1 ENHRY and CDR2 SYGVKD. CDR3 length: 13 residues. The ends were cut back, 3 bases at V and 1 base at J, with 6 bases in the middle. CDR3 DNA: TGTGCCATCAGTGATTTGGGCCAAGAGACCCAGTACTTC. It codes for CAISDLGQETQYF.

This chain uses TRBV5-8 with TRBJ2-5; D is ambiguous. Trimming took 4 bases from V and 4 from J, leaving 17 bases between them. Germline values: CDR1 SGHTS, CDR2 YDEGEE. The CDR3 runs 15 residues. The CDR3 coding sequence is TGTGCCAGCAGCATGTCAGGCAGGAGTGGAGAGACCCAGTACTTC. This translates into CASSMSGRSGETQYF.

CDR3 bases: TGTGCCAGCAGCCCCTTCGTCGGCAATGAGCAGTTCTTC. It translates to CASSPFVGNEQFF. This chain connects TRBV27 to TRBJ2-1, with no clear D. Deletions cut 6 bases from V and 6 bases from J, with 12 bases between. This CDR3 is built from 13 residues. Germline-derived CDR1 and CDR2 are MNHEY and SMNVEV (reference sequence).

This sequence joins TRBV10-3 and TRBJ2-4, with D perhaps being TRBD1 or TRBD2 (5 bases each). V dropped 8 bases and J dropped 7 bases, with 24 bases sitting between them. The length of the CDR3 is 16 residues. In germline, CDR1 is ENHRY, CDR2 SYGVKD. The CDR3 sequence: CAISPSTGTAENIQYF. Written as DNA, the CDR3 is TGTGCCATCTCTCCCTCAACCGGGACGGCGGAGAACATTCAGTACTTC.

This chain connects TRBV3-1 (or the pseudogene TRBV3-2) to TRBJ1-1; D unresolved. Germline CDR1 is LGHDT and CDR2 is YNNKEL (reference sequence). This CDR3 has 15 residues. The V and J ends lost 0 bases and 1 base respectively, with 9 bases between them. CDR3 coding DNA: TGTGCCAGCAGCCAAGAGAGCGTGGGGAACACTGAAGCTTTCTTT. This translates into CASSQESVGNTEAFF.

V and J are TRBV19 and TRBJ2-1; D unresolved. This CDR3 has 14 amino acids. CDR1 is LNHDA and CDR2 is SQIVND in the germline V gene (reference sequence). V lost 10 bases and J 0 bases, leaving 13 bases between the germline ends. CDR3 in amino acids: CATKPVGSYNEQFF. The CDR3 bases are TGTGCCACTAAGCCCGTTGGCTCCTACAATGAGCAGTTCTTC.

CDR3 coding DNA: TGTGCCAGCGGTTCTAGCGGGGCTCAAGAGACCCAGTACTTC. Amino acids: CASGSSGAQETQYF. The V and J genes are TRBV10-3 and TRBJ2-5, with TRBD2 matching over 9 bases. The length of the CDR3 is 14 residues. The V gene end was trimmed by 10 bases and the J gene end by 2 bases; junction bases not matched to a gene: 8. CDR1 ENHRY and CDR2 SYGVKD come from the germline V gene.

This chain joins TRBV30 and TRBJ1-2, with D uncertain. Between the trimmed V and J ends, which lost 3 bases and 8 bases, there was a span of 13 bases. The CDR3 sequence is 12 residues long. Germline CDR1 reads GTSNPN; CDR2 reads SVGIG (reference sequence). The CDR3 sequence: CAWSSTVGGYTF. Here the CDR3 DNA reads TGTGCCTGGAGCTCGACCGTGGGAGGCTACACCTTC.

The chain joins TRBV5-4 to TRBJ2-4, with D perhaps matching TRBD1 (6 bases). The V end was cut by 3 bases, the J end by 0 bases, with 7 bases between. The germline V gene has CDR1 SGHNT and CDR2 YYREEE (reference sequence). This CDR3 region has 14 residues. The DNA for the CDR3 is TGTGCCAGCAGCTCCAGGGGAGCCAAAAACATTCAGTACTTC. Encoded protein: CASSSRGAKNIQYF.